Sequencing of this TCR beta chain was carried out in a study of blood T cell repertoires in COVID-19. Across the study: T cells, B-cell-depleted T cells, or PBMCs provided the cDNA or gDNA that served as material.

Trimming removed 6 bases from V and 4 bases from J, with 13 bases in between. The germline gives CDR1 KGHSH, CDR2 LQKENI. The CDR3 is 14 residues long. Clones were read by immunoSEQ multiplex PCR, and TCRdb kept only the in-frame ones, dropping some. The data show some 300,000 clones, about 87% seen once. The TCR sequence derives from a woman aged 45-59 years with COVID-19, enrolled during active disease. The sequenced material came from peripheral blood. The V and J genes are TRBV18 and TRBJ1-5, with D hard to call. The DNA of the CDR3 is TGTGCCAGCTCGCCCGACAAGGTTAATCAGCCCCAGCATTTT. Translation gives CASSPDKVNQPQHF.